Listed below are T cell receptor beta chains from one sample, sequenced in a study of blood T cell repertoires in COVID-19. Data came from immunoSEQ multiplex PCR; TCRdb stores just in-frame clones and leaves some out. The sample has roughly 250,000 clones; 88% are singletons. Material: peripheral blood. These receptor sequences come from a woman in her twenties or thirties with acute or convalescent COVID-19. CDR3s include the opening cysteine and the closing phenylalanine or tryptophan. A D gene is named only where the DNA matches it firmly. The size entry is marked missing in some rows and otherwise reads once, few, many or a size class.

J gene | D gene | clone size | V gene | CDR3 DNA | CDR3 protein
TRBJ2-1 | TRBD2 | NA | TRBV3-1/TRBV3-2 | TGTGCCAGCAGCCGTGGGACTAGCGGGAGCCCTCACAATGAGCAGTTCTTC | CASSRGTSGSPHNEQFF
TRBJ2-1 | NA | NA | TRBV19 | TGTGCCAGTAGTATAACAGGGATAAATCTTGGCGGGCACAATGAGCAGTTCTTC | CASSITGINLGGHNEQFF
TRBJ2-7 | NA | NA | TRBV6-6 | TGTGCCAGCACCGTGGGACATAAGGCCGAGCAGTACTTC | CASTVGHKAEQYF
TRBJ2-3 | NA | NA | TRBV4-3 | TGCGCCAGCAGCCAAGATAGTCTTCGCTCCACAGATACGCAGTATTTT | CASSQDSLRSTDTQYF
TRBJ2-3 | NA | NA | TRBV28 | TGTGCCAGCAGTGCCCCCGGTAGGGGTGGCACAGATACGCAGTATTTT | CASSAPGRGGTDTQYF
TRBJ1-4 | NA | NA | TRBV5-8 | TGTGCCAGCAGCTTCTCCAGGACAGTTGGAACAACGGCTAATGAAAAACTGTTTTTT | CASSFSRTVGTTANEKLFF
TRBJ1-4 | TRBD1 | NA | TRBV19 | TGTGCCAGTAGTGGTGACCGGGACAGGGGGGAAAAACTGTTTTTT | CASSGDRDRGEKLFF
TRBJ1-4 | NA | NA | TRBV6-2/TRBV6-3 | TGTGCCAGCAGTTACCCCCCTGATGAAAAACTGTTTTTT | CASSYPPDEKLFF
TRBJ2-7 | NA | NA | TRBV21-1 | TGTGCCAGCAGCAAAGCACAGGGGCCTCTTAAGTACGAGCAGTACTTC | CASSKAQGPLKYEQYF
TRBJ1-1 | NA | once | TRBV7-8 | TGTGCCAGCAGCTTAGTTTGGGGAGGGGGTACTGAAGCTTTCTTT | CASSLVWGGGTEAFF
TRBJ2-7 | TRBD1 | NA | TRBV19 | TGTGCCAGTAGTACGACAGGGGCGGGCTACGAGCAGTACTTC | CASSTTGAGYEQYF
TRBJ2-7 | NA | once | TRBV29-1 | TGCAGCGTAACCAGACAGGCCGTCTCCTACGAGCAGTACTTC | CSVTRQAVSYEQYF
TRBJ2-1 | TRBD2 | once | TRBV27 | TGTGCCAGCAGTACCCGGACTAGCGGGAGGACCAGGAACAATGAGCAGTTCTTC | CASSTRTSGRTRNNEQFF
TRBJ1-6 | NA | NA | TRBV7-9 | TGTGCCAGCACGGGTATAGGGGATCGGAATTCACCCCTCCACTTT | CASTGIGDRNSPLHF
TRBJ2-7 | NA | NA | TRBV11-2 | TGTGCCAGCAGCTTAGCGCTGTTAATCGGGCAGTACTTC | CASSLALLIGQYF
TRBJ2-7 | NA | NA | TRBV28 | TGTGCCAGCAGACCAGTGGGCGGACAGCGAACCTACGAGCAGTACTTC | CASRPVGGQRTYEQYF
TRBJ1-4 | NA | NA | TRBV21-1 | TGTGCCAGCAGGGTTGTTTGGGGCCCCCGTAATGAAAAACTGTTTTTT | CASRVVWGPRNEKLFF
TRBJ1-6 | NA | NA | TRBV25-1 | TGTGCCAGTAGCTCCTATAATTCACCCCTCCACTTT | CASSSYNSPLHF
TRBJ2-2 | TRBD1 | NA | TRBV9 | TGTGCCAGCAGTCCCGGGACAGGGGGGAGCGGGGAGCTGTTTTTT | CASSPGTGGSGELFF
TRBJ2-7 | NA | NA | TRBV25-1 | TGTGCCAGCAGCGAAGAAGGAGGGAAAGGCTACGAGCAGTACTTC | CASSEEGGKGYEQYF
TRBJ1-1 | TRBD1 | NA | TRBV27 | TGTGCCAGCAGTTTGGGGACAGGGCTCACTGAAGCTTTCTTT | CASSLGTGLTEAFF
TRBJ1-2 | TRBD1 | NA | TRBV29-1 | TGCAGCGTTCGGGGACAGGGCGATGGCTACACCTTC | CSVRGQGDGYTF
TRBJ2-7 | TRBD2 | once | TRBV5-1 | TGCGCCAGCAGCCCGACTAGCGGGGGTTCCTACGAGCAGTACTTC | CASSPTSGGSYEQYF
TRBJ2-2 | NA | few | TRBV24-1 | TGTGCCACCAGTGACCCGACAGGGGAGCTGTTTTTT | CATSDPTGELFF
TRBJ1-4 | NA | NA | TRBV14 | TGTGCCAGCAGCCAAGATTTCGGGATGAATGAAAAACTGTTTTTT | CASSQDFGMNEKLFF
TRBJ2-3 | NA | NA | TRBV5-4 | TGTGCCAGCAGCTTGGCGGGGGGCGGGAGCGTCACAGATACGCAGTATTTT | CASSLAGGGSVTDTQYF
TRBJ2-1 | TRBD2 | NA | TRBV6-5 | TGTGCCAGCAGTTACCTAGCGGGAGTGAATGAGCAGTTCTTC | CASSYLAGVNEQFF
TRBJ2-7 | NA | NA | TRBV7-6 | TGTGCCAGCAGCCAGTCGGGGAACTACGAGCAGTACTTC | CASSQSGNYEQYF
TRBJ2-7 | NA | NA | TRBV29-1 | TGCAGCGTCGCCGGGACTTTTACCTACGAGCAGTACTTC | CSVAGTFTYEQYF
TRBJ2-4 | NA | NA | TRBV9 | TGTGCCAGCAGCGGCAGGGAAAGTGGAATACGAAACATTCAGTACTTC | CASSGRESGIRNIQYF
TRBJ1-3 | TRBD1 | NA | TRBV7-2 | TGTGCCAGCAGCTCACAGGGGAGCTCTGGAAACACCATATATTTT | CASSSQGSSGNTIYF
TRBJ2-7 | TRBD1 | NA | TRBV5-5 | TGTGCCAGCAGCTTAAGACAGGGCTACGAGCAGTACTTC | CASSLRQGYEQYF
TRBJ2-7 | TRBD2 | once | TRBV11-2 | TGTGCCAGCCGATTAGCGGGGGGCTACGAGCAGTACTTC | CASRLAGGYEQYF
TRBJ1-1 | NA | NA | TRBV30 | TGTGCCTATAGCCCCAGGGTCACTGAAGCTTTCTTT | CAYSPRVTEAFF
TRBJ1-1 | TRBD1 | NA | TRBV19 | TGTGCCAGTAGTGCCGGACAGGGAGGATTCTCTGAAGCTTTCTTT | CASSAGQGGFSEAFF
TRBJ1-1 | NA | NA | TRBV30 | TGTGCCTATGAGCCCGGGGGGAATGCTGAAGCTTTCTTT | CAYEPGGNAEAFF
TRBJ2-7 | NA | NA | TRBV4-1 | TGCGCCAGCAGCCAAGATGGTCGGGGGTGGGAGCAGTACTTC | CASSQDGRGWEQYF
TRBJ2-1 | NA | once | TRBV7-8 | TGTGCCAGCAGCTTAGTCGGCAATGAGCAGTTCTTC | CASSLVGNEQFF
TRBJ1-5 | NA | few | TRBV27 | TGTGCCAGCAGTTTAGGCGGGAGCAATCAGCCCCAGCATTTT | CASSLGGSNQPQHF
TRBJ2-7 | NA | NA | TRBV28 | TGTGCCAGCAGCCAGGGGGCGGGAGAAACCTACGAGCAGTACTTC | CASSQGAGETYEQYF